This T cell receptor (beta chain) appears in the sequencing data of a study of spatial heterogeneity in lung cancer. About the research overall: There was a strong correlation between the counts of TCR transcripts measured in tumor regions and a T cell transcriptional module score that was calculated from matched bulk RNA-seq. Points from the study as a whole: Within tumors, counts of expanded alpha and beta TCRs tracked tumor mutation counts.

Individual TCR cDNA molecules each bore their own unique molecular identifier. TCRdb ran MiXCR on the 5' RACE reads and lists one entry per CDR3 protein. This table has thousands of distinct CDR3 sequences, roughly 7.7% appearing once. This CDR3 is 12 amino acids long. The germline V gene has CDR1 MNHNS and CDR2 SASEGT. Trimming cost V 3 bases and J 14 bases; bases outside gene matches: 2. This clonotype has a count of ten or more. Its antigen is still unknown. Noted time point: sample taken at primary tumor resection. Researchers sequenced whole RNA taken from tumor, nontumor lung or frozen PBMC without sorting.

The receptor was isolated from a female donor with early-stage non-small cell lung cancer. The rearrangement uses TRBV6-1 and TRBJ2-2; 11 positions match TRBD1. The sequencing used lung tumor tissue, collected at surgery. The CDR3 loop reads CASSDRTGGLFF. Here the CDR3 DNA reads TGTGCCAGCAGTGATCGGACAGGGGGCCTGTTTTTT.